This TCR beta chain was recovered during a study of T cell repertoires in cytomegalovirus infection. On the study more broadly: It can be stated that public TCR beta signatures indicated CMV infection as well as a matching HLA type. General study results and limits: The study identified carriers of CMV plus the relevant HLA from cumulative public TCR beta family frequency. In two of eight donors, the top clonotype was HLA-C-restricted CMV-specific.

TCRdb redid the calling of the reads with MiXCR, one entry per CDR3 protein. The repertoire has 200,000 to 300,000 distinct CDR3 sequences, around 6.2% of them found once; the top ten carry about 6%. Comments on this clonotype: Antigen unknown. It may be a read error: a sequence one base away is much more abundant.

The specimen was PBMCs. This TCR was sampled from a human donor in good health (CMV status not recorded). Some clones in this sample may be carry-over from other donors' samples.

DNA of the CDR3: TGCGCCAGCAGCCAAGTTTCCAGGGGAGGAGACTATGGCTACACCTTC. Amino acids: CASSQVSRGGDYGYTF. This rearrangement joins TRBV4-1 to TRBJ1-2; D might be TRBD1 (6 bases). Germline-derived CDR1 and CDR2 are MGHRA and YSYEKL. The V and J ends lost 1 base and 3 bases respectively, with 15 bases between them. The CDR3 length is 16 residues.